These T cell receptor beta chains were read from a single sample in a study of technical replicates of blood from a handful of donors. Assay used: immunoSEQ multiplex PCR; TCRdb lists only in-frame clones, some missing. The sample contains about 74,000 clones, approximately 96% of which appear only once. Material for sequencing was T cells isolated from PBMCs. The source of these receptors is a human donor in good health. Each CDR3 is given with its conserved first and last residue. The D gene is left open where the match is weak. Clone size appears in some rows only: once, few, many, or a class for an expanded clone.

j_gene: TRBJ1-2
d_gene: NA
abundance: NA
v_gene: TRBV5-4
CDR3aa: CASSLERGPYSGYTF
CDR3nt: TGTGCCAGCAGCTTGGAAAGGGGCCCTTATAGTGGCTACACCTTC

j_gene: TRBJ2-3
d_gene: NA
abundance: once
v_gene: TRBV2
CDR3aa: CASSDTYTDTQYF
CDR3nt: TGTGCCAGCAGTGACACCTACACAGATACGCAGTATTTT

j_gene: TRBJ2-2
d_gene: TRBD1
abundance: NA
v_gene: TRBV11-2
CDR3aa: CASSSIKRQGGVNTGELFF
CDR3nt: TGTGCCAGCAGCTCTATAAAGAGACAGGGCGGTGTAAACACCGGGGAGCTGTTTTTT

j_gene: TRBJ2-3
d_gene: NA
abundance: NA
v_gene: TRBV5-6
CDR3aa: CASSFTTDTQYF
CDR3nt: TGTGCCAGCAGCTTCACTACAGATACGCAGTATTTT

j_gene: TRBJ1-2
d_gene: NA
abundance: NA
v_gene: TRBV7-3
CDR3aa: CASSLLRSETADGYTF
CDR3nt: TGTGCCAGCAGCCTACTTAGGTCTGAAACAGCTGATGGCTACACCTTC

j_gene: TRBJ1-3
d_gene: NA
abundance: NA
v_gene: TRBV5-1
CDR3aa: CASSLAGGLVPGNTIYF
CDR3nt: TGCGCCAGCAGCCTCGCCGGGGGGCTAGTCCCTGGAAACACCATATATTTT

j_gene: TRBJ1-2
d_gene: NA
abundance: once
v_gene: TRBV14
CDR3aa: CASSSRPGSYGYTF
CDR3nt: TGTGCCAGCAGCAGCCGTCCGGGGAGCTATGGCTACACCTTC

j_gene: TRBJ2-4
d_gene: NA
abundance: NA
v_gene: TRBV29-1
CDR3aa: CSVDVAGPKNIQYF
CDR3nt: TGCAGCGTTGATGTGGCAGGCCCCAAAAACATTCAGTACTTC

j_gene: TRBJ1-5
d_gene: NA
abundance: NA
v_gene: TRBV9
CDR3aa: CASSPGLSQPQHF
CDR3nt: TGTGCCAGCAGCCCAGGGTTGTCTCAGCCCCAGCATTTT

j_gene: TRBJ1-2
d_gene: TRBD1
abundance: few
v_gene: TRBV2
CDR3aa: CASLLTGGDYGYTF
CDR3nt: TGTGCCAGCTTGCTGACAGGGGGGGACTATGGCTACACCTTC

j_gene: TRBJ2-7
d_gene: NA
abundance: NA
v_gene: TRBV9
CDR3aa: CASSVGRTGYEQYF
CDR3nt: TGTGCCAGCAGCGTAGGGCGTACAGGGTACGAGCAGTACTTC

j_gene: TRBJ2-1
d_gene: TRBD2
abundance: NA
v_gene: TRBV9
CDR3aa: CASSALSGSLYNEQFF
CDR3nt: TGTGCCAGCAGCGCATTGAGCGGGAGTCTCTACAATGAGCAGTTCTTC

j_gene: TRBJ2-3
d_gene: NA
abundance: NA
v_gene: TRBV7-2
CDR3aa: CASSPLGRFTDTQYF
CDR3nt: TGTGCCAGCAGCCCATTGGGCAGGTTCACAGATACGCAGTATTTT

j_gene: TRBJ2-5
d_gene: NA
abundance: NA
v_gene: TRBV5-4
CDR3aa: CASSLPGEGKKTQYF
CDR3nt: TGTGCCAGCAGCCTCCCAGGGGAGGGAAAAAAGACCCAGTACTTC

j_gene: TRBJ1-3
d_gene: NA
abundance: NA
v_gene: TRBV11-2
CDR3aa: CASSLRQFSGNTIYF
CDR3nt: TGTGCCAGCAGCTTAAGACAGTTCTCTGGAAACACCATATATTTT

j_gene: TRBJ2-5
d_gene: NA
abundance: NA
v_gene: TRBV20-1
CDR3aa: CSVGSQETQYF
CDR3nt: TGCAGTGTGGGCAGCCAAGAGACCCAGTACTTC

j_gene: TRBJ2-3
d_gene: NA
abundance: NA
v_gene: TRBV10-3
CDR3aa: CAISLSGASTDTQYF
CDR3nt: TGTGCCATCAGTCTTAGTGGGGCAAGCACAGATACGCAGTATTTT

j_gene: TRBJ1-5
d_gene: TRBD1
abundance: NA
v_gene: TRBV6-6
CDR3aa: CASSLGGQRYQPQHF
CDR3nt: TGTGCCAGCAGTTTAGGGGGACAGCGATATCAGCCCCAGCATTTT

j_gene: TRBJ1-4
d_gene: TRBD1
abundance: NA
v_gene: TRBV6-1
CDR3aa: CASRLTGDMDEKLFF
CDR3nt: TGTGCCAGCAGACTCACAGGGGATATGGATGAAAAACTGTTTTTT

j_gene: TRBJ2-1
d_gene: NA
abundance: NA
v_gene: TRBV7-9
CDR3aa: CASSLQGFDEQFF
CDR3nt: TGTGCCAGCAGCTTACAGGGGTTCGATGAGCAGTTCTTC

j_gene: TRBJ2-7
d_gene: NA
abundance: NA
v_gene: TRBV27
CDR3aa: CASRGGYYEQYF
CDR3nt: TGTGCCAGCAGAGGAGGTTACTACGAGCAGTACTTC

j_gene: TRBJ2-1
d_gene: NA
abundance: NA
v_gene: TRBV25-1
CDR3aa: CASIPGRNYNEQFF
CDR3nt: TGTGCCAGCATCCCTGGCAGGAACTACAATGAGCAGTTCTTC

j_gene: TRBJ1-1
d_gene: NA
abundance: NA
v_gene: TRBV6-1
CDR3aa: CASSDSRVQMNTEAFF
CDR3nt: TGTGCCAGCAGTGATAGCAGGGTTCAAATGAACACTGAAGCTTTCTTT

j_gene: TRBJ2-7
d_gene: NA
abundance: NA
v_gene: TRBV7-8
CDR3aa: CASSSGGYIGQYF
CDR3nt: TGTGCCAGCAGCTCGGGCGGGTATATAGGGCAGTACTTC

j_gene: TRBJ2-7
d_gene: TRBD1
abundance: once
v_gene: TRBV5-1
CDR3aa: CASSLGPGQGFQSYEQYF
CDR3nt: TGCGCCAGCAGCTTGGGCCCGGGACAGGGCTTTCAGTCGTACGAGCAGTACTTC

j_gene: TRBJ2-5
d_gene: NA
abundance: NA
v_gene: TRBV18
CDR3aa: CASSPWTEETQYF
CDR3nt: TGTGCCAGCTCACCGTGGACAGAAGAGACCCAGTACTTC

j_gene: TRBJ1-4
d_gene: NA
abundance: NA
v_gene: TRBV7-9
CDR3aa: CASSLRSAENEKLFF
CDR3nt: TGTGCCAGCAGCTTACGCTCGGCGGAGAATGAAAAACTGTTTTTT

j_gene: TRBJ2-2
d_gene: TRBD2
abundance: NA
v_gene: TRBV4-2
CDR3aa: CASSQEASGIYTGELFF
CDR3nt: TGTGCCAGCAGCCAAGAGGCTAGCGGGATTTACACCGGGGAGCTGTTTTTT

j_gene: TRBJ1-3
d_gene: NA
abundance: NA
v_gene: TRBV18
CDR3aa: CASSPPSPGNTIYF
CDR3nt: TGTGCCAGCTCACCTCCTTCTCCTGGAAACACCATATATTTT